The T cell receptor beta chain described here comes from a study of shared clonotypes between healthy human individuals. Germline V gives CDR1 MDHEN, CDR2 SYDVKM. CDR3 length: 14 residues. With 6 bases clipped from V and 8 bases from J, the junction kept 8 bases outside the gene matches. Produced via immunoSEQ multiplex PCR; TCRdb's table is partial and in-frame only. Of some 1.5 million clones in the sample, about 96% were seen once. Sequenced sample: naive CD4+ T cells sorted from blood. Noted subset: CD45RA+ positively selected. The TCR originated in a young man in good health. This chain connects TRBV28 to TRBJ2-1; 9 bases match TRBD1. CDR3 loop: CASSGGQGFDEQFF. DNA for the CDR3: TGTGCCAGCAGCGGGGGACAGGGATTCGATGAGCAGTTCTTC.